Each of the 12 T cell receptor beta chains below was sequenced from the same sample in a study of T cell repertoires in ileal Crohn's disease. Profiling relied on immunoSEQ multiplex PCR, and the TCRdb table lists in-frame clones only, not all of them. The sample has almost 7,500 clones, around two thirds seen once. Regarding time point: proximal margin of the surgical specimen (macroscopically non-inflamed). Source material: ileal tissue. These receptors all stem from an adult with Crohn's disease.

V gene TRBV4-2 combines with J gene TRBJ2-1; 11 bases are a match to TRBD2. V lost 1 base and J lost 6; bases outside the gene matches: 8. The CDR3 is made up of 17 amino acids. The germline V gene has CDR1 LGHNA and CDR2 YNFKEQ. The CDR3 protein is CASSQGSGTSGVNEQFF. The CDR3 nucleotides are TGTGCCAGCAGCCAAGGCAGTGGGACTAGCGGAGTCAATGAGCAGTTCTTC.

V is TRBV27 and J is TRBJ2-3, with a possible D match to TRBD2 (6 bases). The germline V and J ends were trimmed by 8 bases and 0 bases, with 24 bases remaining between them. The CDR3 has 18 residues. Germline V gives CDR1 MNHEY, CDR2 SMNVEV (reference sequence). This chain's CDR3 is CASSSFPPPGTSTDTQYF. CDR3 in DNA: TGTGCCAGCTCCTCCTTCCCCCCCCCAGGGACTAGCACAGATACGCAGTATTTT.

This clone is judged medium-sized. This specimen includes other DNA sequences encoding the same CDR3. This chain connects TRBV15 to TRBJ2-1; 9 bases agree with TRBD2. CDR3 size: 15 residues. The V gene's germline CDR1 is LNHNV and CDR2 YYDKDF (reference sequence). Germline trimming cut 0 bases from V and 6 bases from J; bases unmatched to any gene: 3. CDR3 bases: TGTGCCACCAGCAGAGAGGGCGGGAGGGCCAATGAGCAGTTCTTC. This encodes CATSREGGRANEQFF.

The chain links TRBV7-2 to TRBJ2-5; 10 positions agree with TRBD2. Germline CDR1 is SGHTA and CDR2 is FQGNSA. The CDR3 totals 16 residues. The V segment lost 6 bases and the J segment 5 bases; nucleotides outside the gene matches: 12. The CDR3 region is CASRPGGAGGPETQYF. The DNA for the CDR3 is TGTGCCAGCAGGCCGGGAGGAGCGGGAGGGCCCGAGACCCAGTACTTC.

The chain employs TRBV6-6 and TRBJ2-2, with 8 bases matching TRBD2. With V trimmed by 6 bases and J by 7 bases, 4 bases remained unmatched. Germline loops: CDR1 MNHNY, CDR2 SVGAGI (reference sequence). The CDR3 totals 13 residues. CDR3 sequence: CASRERENGELFF. The CDR3 DNA sequence: TGTGCCAGCAGGGAGCGGGAGAACGGGGAGCTGTTTTTT.

The chain combines TRBV27 with TRBJ2-1; D call uncertain. The length of the CDR3 is 13 residues. V lost 5 bases and J lost 4, with 9 bases in between. Looked up from germline, CDR1 is MNHEY and CDR2 is SMNVEV (reference sequence). Here the CDR3 reads CASSPFGYNEQFF. CDR3 in DNA: TGTGCCAGCAGTCCATTCGGTTACAATGAGCAGTTCTTC.

The table lists this clone with a count of one. The chain carries TRBV28 and TRBJ2-7; D uncertain. This CDR3 comprises 13 residues. Germline V lookup: CDR1 MDHEN, CDR2 SYDVKM. Between the trimmed V and J ends, which lost 6 bases and 0 bases, there was a span of 9 bases. As DNA, the CDR3 is TGTGCCAGCAGACTCCTTAGCTCCTACGAGCAGTACTTC. As protein: CASRLLSSYEQYF. The whole variable domain, remainder taken from reference TRBV28 and TRBJ2-7, is DVKVTQSSRYLVKRTGEKVFLECVQDMDHENMFWYRQDPGLGLRLIYFSYDVKMKEKGDIPEGYSVSREKKERFSLILESASTNQTSMYLCASRLLSSYEQYFGPGTRLTVT.

This clone is classed as medium-sized. Other nucleotide sequences from this sample produce the same CDR3. V is TRBV18 and J is TRBJ1-3; D is possibly TRBD1 (6 bases). The germline gives CDR1 KGHSH, CDR2 LQKENI. The V and J ends lost 0 bases and 1 base respectively, with 7 bases between them. The CDR3 runs 15 residues. CDR3 nucleotides: TGTGCCAGCTCACCACCCAGGGGATCTGGAAACACCATATATTTT. It translates to CASSPPRGSGNTIYF.

The V and J genes are TRBV10-3 and TRBJ1-4; no definite D call. Looked up from germline, CDR1 is ENHRY and CDR2 is SYGVKD. CDR3 length: 14 residues. The V gene lost 4 bases and the J gene lost 5 bases, with 11 bases spanning the gap. CDR3 residues: CAISGQAVNEKLFF. The CDR3 DNA reads TGTGCCATCAGTGGCCAGGCCGTCAATGAAAAACTGTTTTTT.

This clone has just one count. The chain combines TRBV6-5 with TRBJ2-3, with 8 bases identical to TRBD2. This CDR3 spans 15 amino acids. V lost 4 bases and J lost 5; bases outside the gene matches: 8. The germline V gene has CDR1 MNHEY and CDR2 SVGAGI. The CDR3 DNA follows: TGTGCCAGCAGTTTTGACGGGAGGGCCAGAGATACGCAGTATTTT. This translates into CASSFDGRARDTQYF.

This clone was recorded a few times. The genes are TRBV6-1 and TRBJ1-4; 11 bases are shared with TRBD1. Germline CDR1 reads MNHNS; CDR2 reads SASEGT. V lost 4 bases, J lost 6 bases, and 4 bases stayed unmatched. The CDR3 spans 15 residues. The CDR3 reads CASSGTGGGHEKLFF. Written as DNA, the CDR3 is TGTGCCAGCAGTGGGACAGGGGGCGGGCATGAAAAACTGTTTTTT.

Within the sample, this clone is medium-sized. The chain is built from TRBV7-9 and TRBJ2-7; D is unresolved. In germline, CDR1 is SEHNR, CDR2 FQNEAQ (reference sequence). Deletions cut 1 base from V and 3 bases from J, with 7 bases between. The length of the CDR3 is 13 residues. CDR3 loop: CASSLGADYEQYF. Written as DNA, the CDR3 is TGTGCCAGCAGCTTAGGAGCTGACTACGAGCAGTACTTC.